This TCR beta chain was sequenced in a study of blood T cell repertoires in COVID-19. The wider study: There were acute and convalescent COVID-19 samples, and they came from the United States, Italy and Spain. PBMCs, B-cell-depleted T cells, or T cells were the source of the cDNA or gDNA that made up the material.

V shed 6 bases and J shed 0 bases, with 21 bases lying between them. Germline loops: CDR1 LGHNA, CDR2 YSLEER. The CDR3 covers 19 residues. In the source study's methods: By means of reference gene primer amplification, nucleated cell counts were estimated. The assay was immunoSEQ multiplex PCR, and TCRdb's table has in-frame clones only and misses some. The DNA was the basis for D and trimming; V, J and clone size are from that table. The table lists about 140,000 clones, 90% of them singletons. The sequenced sample consisted of peripheral blood. The receptor was isolated from an elderly woman with acute or convalescent COVID-19. The rearrangement joins TRBV4-3 to TRBJ1-6; D is ambiguous. The CDR3 loop reads CASSLRVPGESSYNSPLHF. As DNA, the CDR3 is TGCGCCAGCAGTCTTCGGGTCCCCGGGGAAAGCTCCTATAATTCACCCCTCCACTTT.